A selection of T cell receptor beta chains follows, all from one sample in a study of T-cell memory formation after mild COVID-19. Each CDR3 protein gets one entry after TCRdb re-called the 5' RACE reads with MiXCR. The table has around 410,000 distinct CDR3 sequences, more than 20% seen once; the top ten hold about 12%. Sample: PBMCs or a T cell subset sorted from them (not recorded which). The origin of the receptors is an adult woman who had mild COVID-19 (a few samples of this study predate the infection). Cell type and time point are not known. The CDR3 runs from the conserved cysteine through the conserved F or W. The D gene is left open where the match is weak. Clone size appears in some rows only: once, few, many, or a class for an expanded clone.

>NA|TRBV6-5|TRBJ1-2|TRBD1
CASSYLMEGAGGYTF
TGTGCCAGCAGTTACCTGATGGAGGGGGCGGGTGGCTACACCTTC
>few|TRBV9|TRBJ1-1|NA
CASSAWAVNTEAFF
TGTGCCAGCAGCGCATGGGCGGTTAACACTGAAGCTTTCTTT
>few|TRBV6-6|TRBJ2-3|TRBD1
CASSRTGGYTDTQYF
TGTGCCAGCAGTCGGACAGGGGGTTACACAGATACGCAGTATTTT
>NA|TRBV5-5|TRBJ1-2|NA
CASSLAAQPNYGYTF
TGTGCCAGCAGCTTGGCCGCTCAACCAAACTATGGCTACACCTTC
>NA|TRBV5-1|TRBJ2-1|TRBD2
CASSSGSGGHDEQFF
TGCGCCAGCAGCTCAGGTAGCGGGGGGCACGATGAGCAGTTCTTC
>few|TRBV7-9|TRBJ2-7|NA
CASSGQTLYEQYF
TGTGCCAGCAGCGGCCAAACACTCTACGAGCAGTACTTC
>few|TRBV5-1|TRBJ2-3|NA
CASSLANGGTDTQYF
TGCGCCAGCAGCTTGGCCAACGGGGGCACAGATACGCAGTATTTT
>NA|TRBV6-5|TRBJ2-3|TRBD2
CASRGLAGNSDTQYF
TGTGCCAGCAGGGGCCTAGCGGGAAATTCAGATACGCAGTATTTT
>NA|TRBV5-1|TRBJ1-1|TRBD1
CASSLTGGAEAFF
TGCGCCAGCAGCTTGACAGGGGGCGCTGAAGCTTTCTTT
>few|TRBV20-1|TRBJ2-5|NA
CSARKGKGETQYF
TGCAGTGCTAGGAAAGGGAAGGGTGAGACCCAGTACTTC
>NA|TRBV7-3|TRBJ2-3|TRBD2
CASGREGPRTDTQYF
TGTGCCAGCGGTCGGGAGGGCCCGAGGACAGATACGCAGTATTTT
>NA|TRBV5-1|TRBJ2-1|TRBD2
CASSLEAAGSSYNEQFF
TGCGCCAGCAGCTTGGAGGCAGCGGGGAGCTCCTACAATGAGCAGTTCTTC
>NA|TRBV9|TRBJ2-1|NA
CASSVGGRGSYNEQFF
TGTGCCAGCAGCGTAGGGGGTAGAGGCTCCTACAATGAGCAGTTCTTC
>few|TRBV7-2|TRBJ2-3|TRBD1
CASSLGRGYGHTQYF
TGTGCCAGCAGCTTGGGCAGGGGGTATGGTCATACGCAGTATTTT
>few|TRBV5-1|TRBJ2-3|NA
CASSLATGSTDTQYF
TGCGCCAGCAGCTTGGCCACAGGGAGCACAGATACGCAGTATTTT
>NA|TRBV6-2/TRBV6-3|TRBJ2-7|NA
CASSYSGRSYEQYF
TGTGCCAGCAGTTACTCCGGGAGAAGCTACGAGCAGTACTTC
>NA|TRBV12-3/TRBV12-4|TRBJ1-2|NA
CASSLRTTAGSYGYTF
TGTGCCAGCAGTCTGCGGACGACCGCGGGCAGCTATGGCTACACCTTC
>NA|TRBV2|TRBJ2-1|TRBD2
CASRGGRDEQFF
TGTGCCAGCCGGGGGGGCCGAGATGAGCAGTTCTTC
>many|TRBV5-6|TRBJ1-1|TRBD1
CASSRDRDTEAFF
TGTGCCAGCAGCCGGGACAGGGACACTGAAGCTTTCTTT
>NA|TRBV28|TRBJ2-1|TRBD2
CASSPGTTLSF
TGTGCCAGCAGCCCCGGGACTACCCTGTCCTTC
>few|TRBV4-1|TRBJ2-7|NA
CASSQEGETYEQYF
TGCGCCAGCAGCCAAGAAGGGGAAACCTACGAGCAGTACTTC
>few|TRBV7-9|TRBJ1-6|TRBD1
CASSRDRFNSPLHF
TGTGCCAGCAGTCGGGACAGATTCAATTCACCCCTCCACTTT
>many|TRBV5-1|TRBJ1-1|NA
CASSPGDTEAFF
TGCGCCAGCAGTCCGGGGGACACTGAAGCTTTCTTT
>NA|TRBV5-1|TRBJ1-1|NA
CASSPAEGVNTEAFF
TGCGCCAGCAGCCCGGCAGAGGGTGTGAACACTGAAGCTTTCTTT
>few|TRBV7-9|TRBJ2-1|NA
CALGKEQFF
TGTGCCTTGGGGAAAGAGCAGTTCTTC
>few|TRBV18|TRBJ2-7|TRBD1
CASSPPNDREEQYF
TGTGCCAGCTCACCACCCAACGACAGGGAGGAGCAGTACTTC
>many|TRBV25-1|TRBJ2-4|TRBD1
CASSEVGRTGRTNIQYF
TGTGCCAGCAGTGAAGTAGGAAGGACAGGGCGGACGAACATTCAGTACTTC
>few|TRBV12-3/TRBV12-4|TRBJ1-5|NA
CASSFREGSNQPQHF
TGTGCCAGCAGTTTCCGGGAGGGGAGCAATCAGCCCCAGCATTTT
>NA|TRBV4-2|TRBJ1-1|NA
CASSHTGDFAEAFF
TGTGCCAGCAGCCACACCGGGGACTTCGCTGAAGCTTTCTTT
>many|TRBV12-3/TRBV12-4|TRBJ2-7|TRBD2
CASSLNGGAYEQYF
TGTGCCAGCAGTTTAAACGGGGGGGCCTACGAGCAGTACTTC
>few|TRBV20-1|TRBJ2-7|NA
CSASVWESEQYF
TGCAGTGCTAGCGTCTGGGAAAGCGAGCAGTACTTC
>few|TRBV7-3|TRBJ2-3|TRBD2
CASSPQAGRGADTQYF
TGTGCCAGCAGCCCCCAAGCGGGACGGGGCGCAGATACGCAGTATTTT
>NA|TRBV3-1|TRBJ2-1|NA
CASSQDWDNEQFF
TGTGCCAGCAGCCAAGATTGGGACAATGAGCAGTTCTTC
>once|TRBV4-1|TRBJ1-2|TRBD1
CASSLSAAGTGFIYGYTF
TGCGCCAGCAGCCTTTCGGCGGCCGGGACAGGGTTTATCTATGGCTACACCTTC
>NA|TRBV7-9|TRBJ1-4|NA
CASSLGGSRTNEKLFF
TGTGCCAGCAGCTTGGGTGGCTCTCGGACTAATGAAAAACTGTTTTTT
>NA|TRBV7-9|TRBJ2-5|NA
CASSLELRETQYF
TGTGCCAGCAGCTTAGAGTTGAGGGAGACCCAGTACTTC
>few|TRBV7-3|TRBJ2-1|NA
CASSLTGRREEQFF
TGTGCCAGCAGCTTAACGGGGCGGCGTGAGGAGCAGTTCTTC
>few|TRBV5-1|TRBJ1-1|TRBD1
CASSLGDSMAFF
TGCGCCAGCAGCTTGGGGGACAGTATGGCTTTCTTT
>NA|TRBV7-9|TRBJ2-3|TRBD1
CASSTGQGAADTQYF
TGTGCCAGCAGCACGGGACAGGGGGCCGCAGATACGCAGTATTTT
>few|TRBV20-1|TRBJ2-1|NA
CSAPDSRTGIVEQFF
TGCAGTGCTCCAGATTCCAGGACGGGAATAGTTGAGCAGTTCTTC
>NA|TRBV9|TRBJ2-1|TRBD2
CASSVATASGTYNEQFF
TGTGCCAGCAGCGTAGCTACGGCTAGCGGGACTTACAATGAGCAGTTCTTC
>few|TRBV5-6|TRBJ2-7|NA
CASSFDTTNYEQYF
TGTGCCAGCAGCTTTGACACAACGAACTACGAGCAGTACTTC
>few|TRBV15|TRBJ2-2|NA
CAISTGNTGELFF
TGTGCCATTTCGACAGGGAACACCGGGGAGCTGTTTTTT
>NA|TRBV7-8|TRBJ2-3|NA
CASSLLAGGDTDTQYF
TGTGCCAGCAGCTTGTTGGCAGGGGGGGACACAGATACGCAGTATTTT
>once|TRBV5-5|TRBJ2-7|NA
CASSPGGSLLEQYF
TGTGCCAGCAGCCCCGGAGGCAGCCTCCTCGAGCAGTACTTC
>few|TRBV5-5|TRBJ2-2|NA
CASSLGVGGELFF
TGTGCCAGCAGCTTGGGGGTCGGCGGGGAGCTGTTTTTT
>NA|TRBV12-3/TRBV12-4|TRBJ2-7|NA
CASTLGRRDEQYF
TGTGCCAGCACCCTAGGGAGGAGGGACGAGCAGTACTTC
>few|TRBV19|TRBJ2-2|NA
CASRSTLLNTGELFF
TGTGCCAGTAGGTCAACTTTACTTAACACCGGGGAGCTGTTTTTT
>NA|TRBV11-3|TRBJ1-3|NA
CASSRDTGSGNTIYF
TGTGCCAGCAGCCGAGACACCGGCTCTGGAAACACCATATATTTT
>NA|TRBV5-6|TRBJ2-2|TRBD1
CASSFQGASGELFF
TGTGCCAGCAGCTTCCAGGGGGCCTCCGGGGAGCTGTTTTTT
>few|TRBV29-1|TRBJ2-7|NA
CSVVGGMYYEQYF
TGCAGCGTTGTAGGGGGGATGTACTACGAGCAGTACTTC
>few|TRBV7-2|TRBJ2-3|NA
CASNRYSTDTQYF
TGTGCCAGCAACCGTTATAGCACAGATACGCAGTATTTT
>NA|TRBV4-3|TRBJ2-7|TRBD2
CASSPGLAGEREQYF
TGCGCCAGCAGTCCCGGACTAGCGGGAGAACGGGAGCAGTACTTC
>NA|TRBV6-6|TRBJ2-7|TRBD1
CASSYGTGDIYEQYF
TGTGCCAGCAGTTACGGGACAGGGGATATCTACGAGCAGTACTTC
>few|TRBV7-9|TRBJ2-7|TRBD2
CASSLPPLADPTYEQYF
TGTGCCAGCAGCTTGCCCCCACTAGCGGACCCGACCTACGAGCAGTACTTC